The entry that follows covers one TCR beta chain sequence. The antigen is unknown. Per the germline V gene, CDR1 is SGHTA and CDR2 is FQGNSA. V was cut by 1 base and J by 4 bases, with 11 bases left in between. There are 15 residues in the CDR3. TCRdb re-called the 5' RACE reads through MiXCR, storing one row per CDR3 protein. The sample carries 400,000 or so distinct CDR3 sequences, 25% to 30% recorded once. This sample stems from a study of CD8 T cells in ankylosing spondylitis. Findings and caveats of the study: Clones linked to disease, bearing a CD8+ phenotype, were relatively rare in peripheral blood. Roughly eight highly homologous variants formed a TCR beta motif that appeared characteristic of ankylosing spondylitis blood.

The sample comprised blood, either unsorted or a sorted T cell fraction (not recorded which). The receptor was isolated from a male donor with ankylosing spondylitis. This chain links TRBV7-2 with TRBJ2-1; D assignment may be TRBD1 or TRBD2 (7 bases each). The CDR3 nucleotides are TGTGCCAGCAGCTTAGACAGGGGAGGGTACAATGAGCAGTTCTTC. Translating gives CASSLDRGGYNEQFF.